A single sample is the source of the 25 T cell receptor beta chains below, sequenced in a study of post-analysis software for immune sequencing data. Study conclusions and caveats: Five TRBV segments, TRBV5-6, TRBV5-1 and TRBV20-1 among them, were found more frequent in patients than controls.

Their target antigens are unknown. The TCR beta cDNA libraries contained unique molecular identifiers. TCRdb recomputed calls from the PCR reads with MiXCR, one row per CDR3 protein. Of 650,000 to 900,000 distinct CDR3 sequences in the sample, 40% to 55% are singletons; the top ten hold just under 5%. The sequenced material came from blood. These receptors were obtained from a girl aged 10 to 17 with multiple sclerosis.

The table lists this clonotype with a few counts. This chain connects TRBV7-6 to TRBJ2-3; 12 bases are shared with TRBD2. V lost 5 bases and J lost 1; bases outside the gene matches: 4. In germline, CDR1 is SGHVS, CDR2 FNYEAQ. This CDR3 is 16 amino acids long. The CDR3 region has the DNA TGTGCCAGCAGCACCACTAGCGGGAGGCGCACAGATACGCAGTATTTT. It specifies CASSTTSGRRTDTQYF.

The chain has TRBV5-4 and TRBJ2-3, with D hard to call. V lost 1 base to trimming and J lost 2 bases, with 8 bases between them. CDR1 is SGHNT and CDR2 is YYREEE in the germline V gene (reference sequence). The CDR3 covers 14 residues. In DNA form, the CDR3 reads TGTGCCAGCAGCTTGTTTTCCCCCACAGATACGCAGTATTTT. It codes for CASSLFSPTDTQYF.

The chain combines TRBV2 with TRBJ2-1; D gene uncertain. V lost 7 bases, J lost 0 bases, and 19 bases lay in between. Germline assignment: CDR1 SNHLY and CDR2 FYNNEI. The CDR3 length is 17 residues. The CDR3: CASTKVWAPSSYNEQFF. The CDR3 region has the DNA TGTGCCAGCACCAAAGTCTGGGCGCCCAGCTCCTACAATGAGCAGTTCTTC.

This clonotype has just a few counts. This chain uses TRBV28 with TRBJ2-1; perhaps TRBD2 as D (6 bases). The length of the CDR3 is 15 residues. Per germline, CDR1 MDHEN and CDR2 SYDVKM. V dropped 4 bases and J dropped 4 bases, with 14 bases sitting between them. The chain's CDR3 is CASSWRGPGYNEQFF. The CDR3 region has the DNA TGTGCCAGCAGTTGGCGGGGTCCGGGGTACAATGAGCAGTTCTTC.

This clonotype was seen a handful of times. The chain joins TRBV9 to TRBJ2-1, with 10 nucleotides matching TRBD1. Germline CDR1 is SGDLS and CDR2 is YYNGEE. Unmatched junction bases numbered 8, after V lost 7 bases and J lost 1 base. The CDR3 is 16 amino acids. The CDR3, as DNA: TGTGCCAGCGGAGCTCGACAGGGGGCATCCTACAATGAGCAGTTCTTC. Residues: CASGARQGASYNEQFF.

This clonotype appeared a few times. J is TRBJ2-3 and V is TRBV29-1; 15 nucleotides line up with TRBD2. Germline V CDR1 and CDR2: SQVTM, ANQGSEA. The trim removed 4 bases at V and 1 base at J, leaving 6 bases unmatched. CDR3 size: 17 residues. DNA for the CDR3: TGCAGCGTTGTCGGACTAGCGGGAGGGCCCGGCACAGATACGCAGTATTTT. This sequence encodes CSVVGLAGGPGTDTQYF.

This clonotype was observed a few times. J is TRBJ2-5 and V is TRBV29-1, with 7 bases that match TRBD1. Germline V gene lookup returns CDR1 SQVTM and CDR2 ANQGSEA. The J segment lost 2 bases and the V segment lost 6 bases, leaving 3 bases of the junction unmatched. This CDR3 is built from 12 residues. CDR3 sequence: CSVPGQQETQYF. The CDR3 nucleotides read TGCAGCGTCCCGGGACAGCAAGAGACCCAGTACTTC.

The chain links TRBV4-1 to TRBJ2-3; D remains ambiguous. CDR1 and CDR2 from the germline V gene are MGHRA and YSYEKL. Trimming removed 1 base at V and 6 bases at J, with 11 bases between. The CDR3 sequence is 14 residues long. The CDR3 protein is CASSQAHALDTQYF. DNA of the CDR3: TGCGCCAGCAGCCAAGCACATGCCTTGGATACGCAGTATTTT.

The chain recombines TRBV5-1 with TRBJ2-3; 7 nucleotides line up with TRBD2. Looked up from germline, CDR1 is SGHRS and CDR2 is YFSETQ. This CDR3 is built from 16 residues. With 0 bases clipped from V and 3 bases from J, the junction kept 7 bases outside the gene matches. CDR3 protein: CASSLDGGRGTDTQYF. The DNA for the CDR3 is TGCGCCAGCAGCTTGGATGGAGGGAGGGGAACAGATACGCAGTATTTT.

Details on this clonotype: A read error may account for a junction end that differs from germline. V gene TRBV12-3 or TRBV12-4 combines with J gene TRBJ2-1, with TRBD2 identical over 10 bases. The CDR3 totals 17 residues. The chain's CDR3 is CASSLAGAPPSYNEQFF. CDR3 DNA sequence: TGTGCCAGCAGTCTAGCGGGAGCGCCCCCCTCCTACAATGAGCAGTTCTTC.

The genes are TRBV6-1 and TRBJ2-7; TRBD2 agrees at 12 bases. Looked up from germline, CDR1 is MNHNS and CDR2 is SASEGT. The CDR3 contains 15 residues. V was clipped by 5 bases and J by 3 bases; unmatched bases: 5. The CDR3 loop is CASSHLTSGSYEQYF. CDR3 nucleotides: TGTGCCAGCAGTCATCTGACTAGCGGGAGCTACGAGCAGTACTTC.

This clonotype was observed a handful of times. The chain uses TRBV12-3 or TRBV12-4 and TRBJ2-7; 8 bases align to TRBD2. V was clipped by 5 bases and J by 5 bases; unmatched bases: 11. The CDR3 length is 15 residues. The CDR3 coding sequence is TGTGCCAGCAGTCCCTTAGCGGGACGCGCTAACGAGCAGTACTTC. This encodes CASSPLAGRANEQYF.

This clonotype turned up a few times. This chain connects TRBV9 to TRBJ2-1; D is perhaps TRBD2 (5 bases). V shed 0 bases and J shed 5 bases, with 12 bases lying between them. The V gene's germline CDR1 is SGDLS and CDR2 YYNGEE. CDR3 length: 15 amino acids. CDR3 protein: CASSVDSGPNNEQFF. The CDR3 DNA reads as TGTGCCAGCAGCGTAGACAGCGGACCAAACAATGAGCAGTTCTTC.

The sample holds a few counts of this clonotype. The J gene is TRBJ1-2, the V gene TRBV6-6; 8 bases match TRBD1. The germline V gene encodes CDR1 MNHNY and CDR2 SVGAGI (reference sequence). V lost 6 bases to trimming and J lost 3 bases; unmatched junction nucleotides: 9. This CDR3 comprises 15 residues. The CDR3 DNA follows: TGTGCCAGCAGCCGCACGACAGGGGTCGACTATGGCTACACCTTC. Protein: CASSRTTGVDYGYTF.

This chain links TRBV29-1 with TRBJ1-1; 7 nucleotides match TRBD1. The CDR3 loop spans 12 amino acids. The germline gives CDR1 SQVTM, CDR2 ANQGSEA. V shed 6 bases, J shed 6 bases, and the junction held 7 bases outside the gene matches. CDR3 DNA sequence: TGCAGCGTCCACCGAACAGGGGCTGAAGCTTTCTTT. Its translation is CSVHRTGAEAFF. Using reference TRBV29-1 and TRBJ1-1 for the parts outside the CDR3, the full variable domain is SAVISQKPSRDICQRGTSLTIQCQVDSQVTMMFWYRQQPGQSLTLIATANQGSEATYESGFVIDKFPISRPNLTFSTLTVSNMSPEDSSIYLCSVHRTGAEAFFGQGTRLTVV.

The J gene is TRBJ1-3, the V gene TRBV5-1; D unresolved. Germline V CDR1 and CDR2: SGHRS, YFSETQ. The CDR3 contains 16 residues. Deletions cut 0 bases from V and 0 bases from J, with 10 bases between. Here the CDR3 reads CASSLAERVSGNTIYF. The CDR3, as DNA: TGCGCCAGCAGCTTGGCCGAGCGAGTCTCTGGAAACACCATATATTTT.

The chain combines TRBV28 with TRBJ2-7, with TRBD2 matching over 7 bases. Germline V gene lookup returns CDR1 MDHEN and CDR2 SYDVKM. The CDR3 is made up of 14 amino acids. V lost 3 bases, J lost 6 bases, and 8 bases stayed unmatched. The CDR3: CASSFPGGVSEQYF. The DNA of the CDR3 is TGTGCCAGCAGTTTCCCGGGAGGTGTATCCGAGCAGTACTTC.

There are a few counts of this clonotype. The chain combines TRBV11-2 with TRBJ2-5, with D possibly TRBD2 on 5 matching bases. The length of the CDR3 is 17 residues. V was shortened by 0 bases and J by 5 bases, with 19 bases between the two germline ends. Germline values: CDR1 SGHAT, CDR2 FQNNGV. CDR3 residues: CASSLDRSSPYIETQYF. The CDR3 DNA is TGTGCCAGCAGCTTAGATCGTTCTAGCCCATACATCGAGACCCAGTACTTC. Full variable domain (rest looked up from reference TRBV11-2 and TRBJ2-5): EAGVAQSPRYKIIEKRQSVAFWCNPISGHATLYWYQQILGQGPKLLIQFQNNGVVDDSQLPKDRFSAERLKGVDSTLKIQPAKLEDSAVYLCASSLDRSSPYIETQYFGPGTRLLVL.

The chain has TRBV7-2 and TRBJ2-5, with a possible D match to TRBD2 (6 bases). Deletions cut 1 base from V and 2 bases from J, with 8 bases between. The germline V gene has CDR1 SGHTA and CDR2 FQGNSA. The length of the CDR3 is 14 residues. CDR3 nucleotides: TGTGCCAGCAGCTTAGGGGACTGGCAAGAGACCCAGTACTTC. It is translated as CASSLGDWQETQYF.

The gene calls are TRBV20-1 and TRBJ2-1; a possible D gene is TRBD2 (6 bases). CDR1 DFQATT and CDR2 SNEGSKA come from the germline V gene (reference sequence). The V and J ends lost 3 bases and 4 bases respectively, with 16 bases between them. This CDR3 has 15 residues. CDR3 coding DNA: TGCAGTGCTAGCTCGAGGGGTAGCGGATACAATGAGCAGTTCTTC. Translated: CSASSRGSGYNEQFF.

About this clonotype itself: At one end, the junction sequence differs from germline, possibly due to a read error. The chain carries TRBV7-2 and TRBJ1-4; 9 bases agree with TRBD1. The CDR3 spans 14 residues. The V gene's germline CDR1 is SGHTA and CDR2 FQGNSA. CDR3 sequence (DNA): TGTGCCAGCAGCGGGACAGGGCCAACTGAAAAACGGTTTTTT. Translated, it gives CASSGTGPTEKRFF.

V is TRBV5-6 and J is TRBJ2-1; no definite D call. The CDR3 runs 12 residues. Germline V gene sequence: CDR1 SGHDT, CDR2 YYEEEE. The V end lost 3 bases, the J end lost 7 bases, and 8 bases lay between the germline ends. CDR3 sequence (DNA): TGTGCCAGCAGCTCCGCCCTAAATGAGCAGTTCTTC. This sequence encodes CASSSALNEQFF.

The genes are TRBV28 and TRBJ2-4; D unresolved. CDR3 size: 14 residues. Trimming shortened V by 4 bases and J by 13 bases, and 20 bases separated the two germline ends. Germline-derived CDR1 and CDR2 are MDHEN and SYDVKM. The CDR3 DNA sequence: TGTGCCAGCAGTTCGCCTGGCTCCTACAATGAGCAGTACTTC. This codes for CASSSPGSYNEQYF.

The gene calls are TRBV12-5 and TRBJ2-3, with TRBD2 matching 14 bases. Germline CDR1 and CDR2: LGHNT and FRNRAP. V dropped 6 bases and J dropped 0; count of bases not matched to a gene: 5. The CDR3 consists of 17 residues. The CDR3 DNA sequence: TGTGCTAGTGGACCGGGACTAGCGGGAGCTAGCACAGATACGCAGTATTTT. It is translated as CASGPGLAGASTDTQYF.

This chain uses TRBV6-6 with TRBJ2-3; D gene uncertain. V lost 2 bases to trimming and J lost 1 base, with 16 bases between them. Germline V gene lookup returns CDR1 MNHNY and CDR2 SVGAGI (reference sequence). The CDR3 spans 17 residues. CDR3 protein: CASSYLSFAAGTDTQYF. The CDR3 DNA follows: TGTGCCAGCAGTTACCTCTCGTTTGCTGCAGGCACAGATACGCAGTATTTT.